One and the same sample provided the 23 T cell receptor beta chains below, sequenced in a study of cytomegalovirus exposure and HLA in healthy donors. PCR employed 60 Vbeta and 13 Jbeta primers. Clones were sequenced by immunoSEQ multiplex PCR, and TCRdb holds only the in-frame ones, with some missing. The repertoire holds some 180,000 clones, with 70% to 85% as singletons. The material sequenced was PBMCs. The receptors come from a man aged 35 to 55 in good health and CMV-seropositive.

This clone was observed a few times. J is TRBJ1-2 and V is TRBV18; D may be TRBD1 (6 bases). This CDR3 contains 15 residues. In germline, CDR1 is KGHSH, CDR2 LQKENI. V was trimmed by 1 base and J by 6 bases, leaving 15 bases between them. This CDR3 is CASSPLTNRENGYTF. As DNA, the CDR3 is TGTGCCAGCTCACCACTCACGAACAGGGAAAATGGCTACACCTTC.

This chain links TRBV18 with TRBJ2-6, with 7 bases lining up with TRBD1. Germline V CDR1 and CDR2: KGHSH, LQKENI. The CDR3 is made up of 19 amino acids. Germline trimming cut 0 bases from V and 1 base from J; bases unmatched to any gene: 9. CDR3: CASSPPTGVYLSGANVLTF. CDR3 bases: TGTGCCAGCTCACCACCTACAGGGGTTTACTTGTCTGGGGCCAACGTCCTGACTTTC.

V gene TRBV10-3 combines with J gene TRBJ2-5; D is perhaps TRBD1 (6 bases). The CDR3 sequence is 14 residues long. V lost 2 bases and J lost 2, with 9 bases in between. Germline V gene lookup returns CDR1 ENHRY and CDR2 SYGVKD. CDR3 coding DNA: TGTGCCATCAGTGAGGGACAGTTACAAGAGACCCAGTACTTC. Translation: CAISEGQLQETQYF.

This rearrangement joins TRBV7-2 to TRBJ2-3; TRBD2 matches 15 bases. This CDR3 is 18 amino acids long. J lost 4 bases, V lost 1 base, and 6 bases had no gene match. CDR1 is SGHTA and CDR2 is FQGNSA in the germline V gene. The DNA for the CDR3 is TGTGCCAGCAGCTTAGTCGGGACTAGCGGGAGGTATTCAGATACGCAGTATTTT. Protein product: CASSLVGTSGRYSDTQYF.

The chain has TRBV4-3 and TRBJ1-1; TRBD1 might be the D (5 bases). V shed 0 bases and J shed 5 bases, with 16 bases lying between them. This CDR3 contains 16 residues. CDR1 LGHNA and CDR2 YSLEER come from the germline V gene. CDR3 nucleotide sequence: TGCGCCAGCAGCCAAGAGCCGTTCAAGGCAGGGACTGAAGCTTTCTTT. The encoded protein is CASSQEPFKAGTEAFF.

The V call is TRBV11-2, the J call TRBJ2-4, with TRBD2 as a possible D gene (5 bases). This CDR3 has 17 amino acids. Trimming left V 5 bases short and J 0 bases short, with 17 bases between. The germline V gene has CDR1 SGHAT and CDR2 FQNNGV. The CDR3 region is CASSPQLARGAKNIQYF. The DNA for the CDR3 is TGTGCCAGCAGCCCCCAGCTAGCTAGAGGAGCCAAAAACATTCAGTACTTC.

V is TRBV5-1 and J is TRBJ2-1; 11 nucleotides match TRBD2. The trim removed 3 bases at V and 4 bases at J, leaving 6 bases unmatched. The CDR3 is 16 amino acids. Germline V lookup: CDR1 SGHRS, CDR2 YFSETQ. This CDR3 reads CASSSELAGVYNEQFF. The CDR3 nucleotides read TGCGCCAGCAGCTCGGAACTAGCGGGAGTTTACAATGAGCAGTTCTTC.

The V gene is TRBV7-9, the J gene TRBJ2-2, with a weak D call TRBD1 (6 bases). The germline V gene has CDR1 SEHNR and CDR2 FQNEAQ (reference sequence). There are 14 residues in the CDR3. Trimming removed 3 bases at V and 3 bases at J, with 8 bases between. CDR3 bases: TGTGCCAGCAGCTTTACAGGGTACACCGGGGAGCTGTTTTTT. Its translation is CASSFTGYTGELFF.

The V call is TRBV19, the J call TRBJ1-5; a possible D gene is TRBD1 (6 bases). The CDR3 spans 17 residues. Per germline, CDR1 LNHDA and CDR2 SQIVND (reference sequence). V was shortened by 4 bases and J by 2 bases, with 18 bases between the two germline ends. CDR3 region: CASSTLSQGIGNQPQHF. In DNA, the CDR3 is TGTGCCAGTAGTACGCTGTCCCAGGGGATTGGCAATCAGCCCCAGCATTTT.

The chain carries TRBV27 and TRBJ2-6; D might be TRBD1 (6 bases). Trimming shortened V by 6 bases and J by 4 bases, and 13 bases separated the two germline ends. This CDR3 contains 15 residues. Per the germline V gene, CDR1 is MNHEY and CDR2 is SMNVEV (reference sequence). The CDR3 protein is CASSSRGNGANVLTF. The CDR3 DNA reads TGTGCCAGCAGCAGTAGGGGGAACGGGGCCAACGTCCTGACTTTC.

The chain recombines TRBV6-5 with TRBJ2-7, with TRBD1 matching over 7 bases. The V and J ends lost 5 bases and 6 bases, in that order; junction bases with no gene match: 13. The CDR3 is made up of 15 amino acids. Per germline, CDR1 MNHEY and CDR2 SVGAGI. This CDR3 reads CASSGQQGPAFEQYF. The CDR3 bases are TGTGCCAGCAGTGGACAACAGGGGCCAGCGTTCGAGCAGTACTTC.

The J gene is TRBJ2-1, the V gene TRBV28; TRBD1 matches 9 bases. V trimming: 5 bases; J trimming: 7 bases; junction bases outside the gene matches: 6. CDR3 length: 14 amino acids. Germline V lookup: CDR1 MDHEN, CDR2 SYDVKM. The CDR3 loop reads CASSTGTGSNEQFF. For the CDR3, the DNA is TGTGCCAGCAGTACCGGGACAGGGTCAAATGAGCAGTTCTTC.

The chain has TRBV2 and TRBJ2-5, with 7 bases aligning to TRBD1. The V gene's germline CDR1 is SNHLY and CDR2 FYNNEI. V gave up 4 bases and J gave up 2 bases; unmatched junction bases: 10. This CDR3 has 16 amino acids. The CDR3 region is CASSAVGNRGQETQYF. DNA of the CDR3: TGTGCCAGCAGTGCCGTCGGAAACAGGGGTCAAGAGACCCAGTACTTC.

This chain joins TRBV9 and TRBJ2-1, with 13 nucleotides matching TRBD2. The V segment lost 3 bases and the J segment 6 bases; nucleotides outside the gene matches: 3. The germline V gene has CDR1 SGDLS and CDR2 YYNGEE. The CDR3 is 15 amino acids. The CDR3 sequence: CASSAGLAGTNEQFF. The CDR3 nucleotides are TGTGCCAGCAGCGCGGGACTAGCGGGGACCAATGAGCAGTTCTTC.

The chain employs TRBV21-1 and TRBJ2-6; TRBD1, the table's D call, was not compared with the DNA. TRBV21-1 is a pseudogene. CDR3 length: 19 amino acids. CDR3 coding DNA: TGTGCCAGCAGCAAAGGGGGGGGACAGGGTGACCCTGGGGCCAACGTCCTGACTTTC. This translates into CASSKGGGQGDPGANVLTF.

The chain uses TRBV19 and TRBJ1-2; D might be TRBD1 (5 bases). Germline V gives CDR1 LNHDA, CDR2 SQIVND (reference sequence). The CDR3 loop spans 14 amino acids. Trimming pared 5 bases from V and 4 bases from J, leaving 14 bases between. DNA of the CDR3: TGTGCCAGTAGTCCGCAGGGTCCGACCTATGGCTACACCTTC. Protein sequence: CASSPQGPTYGYTF.

CDR3 DNA sequence: TGTGCCAGCAGTGGACCCGGGACAGGGGGCCGGTACGAGCAGTACTTC. Residues: CASSGPGTGGRYEQYF. The rearrangement joins TRBV27 to TRBJ2-7, with 12 bases matching TRBD1. The germline V gene encodes CDR1 MNHEY and CDR2 SMNVEV (reference sequence). Unmatched junction bases numbered 9, after V lost 5 bases and J lost 4 bases. The CDR3 covers 16 residues.

The rearrangement joins TRBV5-1 to TRBJ2-5; the match to TRBD1 covers 10 bases. The CDR3 extends over 16 amino acids. Germline V gene sequence: CDR1 SGHRS, CDR2 YFSETQ. The V gene end was trimmed by 1 base and the J gene end by 5 bases; junction bases not matched to a gene: 8. CDR3 loop: CASSLSGTGDLETQYF. The CDR3 nucleotides read TGCGCCAGCAGCTTGTCCGGGACAGGGGATCTCGAGACCCAGTACTTC.

This chain uses TRBV9 with TRBJ2-3; D might be TRBD1 (5 bases). The V end lost 2 bases, the J end lost 9 bases, and 16 bases lay between the germline ends. The CDR3 is 14 amino acids. CDR1 SGDLS and CDR2 YYNGEE come from the germline V gene. The CDR3 region has the DNA TGTGCCAGCAGCGTCCTGGACAAGGCCTCGACGCAGTATTTT. Protein: CASSVLDKASTQYF.

This clone was seen more than once but under ten times. V is TRBV25-1 and J is TRBJ1-4; the match to TRBD1 covers 10 bases. This CDR3 contains 15 residues. J gave up 6 bases and V 4 bases, and 5 bases lay outside the gene matches. Germline V lookup: CDR1 MGHDK, CDR2 SYGVNS. The DNA for the CDR3 is TGTGCCAGCAGTGGCGCTGGACAGGGGGATGAAAAACTGTTTTTT. Protein: CASSGAGQGDEKLFF.

The genes are TRBV28 and TRBJ1-6; D uncertain. CDR3 length equals 12 residues. The germline V gene encodes CDR1 MDHEN and CDR2 SYDVKM. V dropped 7 bases and J dropped 10 bases, with 11 bases sitting between them. The CDR3 sequence: CASTEGGSPLHF. The CDR3 DNA reads TGTGCCAGCACCGAGGGTGGGTCACCCCTCCACTTT.

The chain links TRBV28 to TRBJ2-7; 11 nucleotides line up with TRBD2. The J segment lost 2 bases and the V segment lost 5 bases, leaving 5 bases of the junction unmatched. Germline lookup yields CDR1 MDHEN and CDR2 SYDVKM. The CDR3 spans 15 residues. This chain's CDR3 is CASSVRLAGTYEQYF. The CDR3 DNA is TGTGCCAGCAGTGTAAGACTAGCGGGAACCTACGAGCAGTACTTC.

V usage is TRBV5-6 and J usage is TRBJ2-3, with TRBD2 matching over 9 bases. V lost 3 bases and J lost 0; bases outside the gene matches: 2. Germline values: CDR1 SGHDT, CDR2 YYEEEE. The CDR3 totals 15 residues. In DNA form, the CDR3 reads TGTGCCAGCAGCTCTAGCGGGACTAGCACAGATACGCAGTATTTT. This translates into CASSSSGTSTDTQYF.